The sequence of this TCR beta chain was determined in a study of cytomegalovirus exposure and HLA in healthy donors. A multiplex PCR was run with 60 Vbeta primers and 13 Jbeta primers. Method: immunoSEQ multiplex PCR; TCRdb's copy keeps in-frame clones and lacks some. This table has more than 70,000 clones, approximately 76% appearing once. This TCR came from a young man in good health and CMV-seropositive. The sequenced sample was PBMCs.

In DNA form, the CDR3 reads TGTGCCAGTAGTAAAGAGACTAGCGGGAGGACCTACGAGCAGTACTTC. Translating it yields CASSKETSGRTYEQYF. The chain uses TRBV19 and TRBJ2-7; 13 bases map to TRBD2. CDR1 LNHDA and CDR2 SQIVND come from the germline V gene (reference sequence). CDR3 length equals 16 residues. V was clipped by 4 bases and J by 2 bases; unmatched bases: 5.